This TCR beta chain was retrieved from a study of siplizumab effects on memory and regulatory T cells. Turning to this clone: The antigen remains unidentified.

Findings of the study overall: Alloreactive sequences traceable to unstimulated CD4+ memory cells declined significantly under siplizumab.

The CDR3 has 15 amino acids. The germline V gene has CDR1 SGHTA and CDR2 FQGTGA. The junction had 1 base not matched to a gene; V was cut back by 1 base and J by 4 bases. This table comes from immunoSEQ multiplex PCR, and its TCRdb copy is limited to in-frame clones, with some not included. The table lists 90,000 to 130,000 clones, 92% of them singletons. The source is a human donor in good health. The J gene is TRBJ2-1, the V gene TRBV7-3; 10 bases map to TRBD1. Sequencing used CD4+ T cells sorted from blood. The CDR3 DNA reads TGTGCCAGCAGCTTAAGACAGGGGGCGTACAATGAGCAGTTCTTC. It specifies CASSLRQGAYNEQFF.